This T cell receptor beta chain was profiled in a study of cytomegalovirus exposure and HLA in healthy donors (dated by TCRdb to about 2017). The study in broad terms: According to an earlier analysis of several hundred of the donors, about 179 million T cells yielded over 90 million unique TCR beta sequences and about 300 Gb of sequence data. The T cell repertoires of 666 subjects were profiled by immunosequencing and related to cytomegalovirus serostatus. In the later analysis, no new phenotypic data were used to find candidate immune exposures; instead, reliance was placed on TCR beta sequences and their occurrence across donors. Among the approximately 420 genotyped donors, roughly 80% belonged to the genetic ancestry cluster associated with self-reported Caucasian donors. Every discovery cohort repertoire had been produced on one sequencing platform. Class I and class II HLA loci were covered by the typing at four-digit resolution. Donor age, sex, ethnicity and CMV serostatus were collected together with the repertoire data. High-throughput TCR immunosequencing, statistical association of individual TCRs with disease status, and machine learning were combined to predict cytomegalovirus infection status. Because of strong linkage in the cohort, five DR-DQ haplotypes were treated as single units for association and clustering. An earlier analysis of 587 of the donors used high-throughput TCR beta sequencing to judge whether each TCR beta V gene segment behaved as functional or pseudogenic. An early release that covered approximately 600 HLA-typed donors contained approximately 300 gigabases of sequencing data and 75 million to 100 million unique TCR sequences. A later genetic analysis used genome-wide SNP genotypes for about 60% of the roughly 700 donors, treating that subset as a discovery cohort. Typing coverage differed by locus: A, B, C, DRB1 and DQB1 were typed in roughly 629-640 donors, DQA1 in about 550, DPA1 in around 600, and DPB1 in 450 to 480. The aim of the study was to test whether cataloging public T cell receptors could identify signatures of past pathogen exposure. Besides the first cohort of under 700 subjects, a separate validation cohort made up of 120 or so different subjects was used. Among roughly 370 genotyped donors of the cohort, an average of 235,054 unique TCR beta nucleotide sequences were sequenced per donor, about a sixth of them non-productive. A later analysis re-analyzed previously published TCR beta repertoires from about 730 donors and added high-resolution HLA genotyping to study TCR occurrence patterns.

The library was built by means of the immunoSEQ multiplex PCR assay. A mixture of 60 forward primers for TCR Vbeta segments and 13 reverse primers for TCR Jbeta segments was used in the multiplex PCR. Amplification of the CDR3 region of rearranged TCR beta genes was performed with a multiplex PCR assay on genomic DNA. The Illumina HiSeq System was used to sequence the amplified TCR beta libraries as 87-base-pair reads. The study's own analysis went as follows. A later analysis counted approximately 76 million unique TCR beta chains across the 670 or so repertoires, and 9 million to 14 million of these chains were shared by at least two donors. Raw reads were error-corrected and collapsed into unique sequences with a nearest-neighbor algorithm that merged closely related sequences to remove PCR and sequencing errors. To assign V, D and J gene segments, CDR3 sequences were aligned to IMGT reference sequences. For a sequence to be retained, a match of at least six nucleotides was required to both a V gene segment and a J gene segment. Rearrangements were classified as productive when the CDR3 lacked stop codons and remained in frame with V and J, and all other rearrangements were classified as non-productive. CDR3 was defined by IMGT convention, running from the second conserved V-encoded cysteine to the conserved J-encoded phenylalanine. The earlier analysis of about 500 of the donors excluded sequences that lacked an unambiguous match to a single V gene segment. In an earlier analysis of about 590 of the donors, a V segment was called functional when productive rearrangements were above 56.7%, and segregating when the standard deviation between donors exceeded 5%. A statistical classification framework was built to diagnose cytomegalovirus status from the catalog of TCR beta chain sequences. In a later analysis, TCR nucleotide sequences were compared against IMGT/GENE-DB human TR gene sequences so that V and J genes could be assigned. Using the TCRdist pipeline, a later analysis assigned CDR3 sequences along with most-parsimonious VDJ recombination scenarios. In a later analysis, each TCR beta chain was defined by its CDR3 amino acid sequence together with its V-gene family, and reads lacking a unique V-gene family were excluded. To address suspected cross-contamination and a sequencing artifact, a later analysis removed 592 highly shared, low-generation-probability nucleotide sequences. In a later analysis, a clonal expansion index was calculated for each public chain from normalized within-repertoire ranks of inferred template counts. In a later analysis, generation probabilities were computed using a VDJ recombination model fitted to out-of-frame rearrangements, and the results were checked against IGoR. A later analysis scored TCR-TCR, TCR-HLA and TCR-CMV co-occurrence with hypergeometric tests, applying a repertoire-size bias correction to TCR pairs. A later analysis estimated false discovery rates by permuting HLA or CMV assignments 20 times. A later analysis grouped co-occurring TCRs with DBSCAN, adding TCRdist sequence similarity when clustering within HLA-allele-positive subsets. For co-occurrence clustering, repertoires with fewer than 30,000 or more than 120,000 public chains were excluded, along with five or six repertoires with anomalous nucleotide sharing. In TCRdb, the immuneACCESS table is reduced to in-frame sequences with V and J assigned. These tables do not hold every clone; where another copy was compared, an unresolved V gene accounts for under half, and the others remain unexplained. V and J calls plus clone size are reproduced from that table; the DNA served to infer D and trimming. The table for this sample lists about 110,000 clones; less than 80% of them were counted only once. Around 2.2% of the sample lies in the top ten.

In regard to this clone: Its antigen remains undetermined. Within one base of it there is no much larger clone, and no base qualities were kept.

What the research found in general, with its limitations: The authors suggested that the approach could potentially be generalized to other disease states and immunological phenotypes. Most TCR sequences were observed very rarely across donors, whereas some public TCRs were present in many individuals. In a later genetic analysis, fewer N-insertions in productive TCRs were reported among donors in an Asian-associated ancestry cluster than the 666-donor mean. A group of highly shared sequence variants was considered likely to be a technical artifact of the sequencing pipeline. According to a later analysis, most CMV-associated TCR beta chains appeared to be HLA-restricted, and the HLA associations seemed to be driven largely by CMV exposure. Roughly uniform sequencing depth across donors was assumed in presence/absence analyses, although this assumption may not hold. In an earlier analysis of approximately 590 of the donors, most TCR beta V segments appeared in productive rearrangements about 90% or about 30% of the time, broadly matching IMGT annotations. The earlier analysis of almost 600 of the donors excluded approximately 15 rarely observed V segments, including chromosome 9 orphons, because counts were too low. In this cohort, only TCR beta chains were sequenced, and detectable features were limited by the absence of alpha or paired-chain data. Linkage disequilibrium might explain the correlated functional status among segregating V segments, but an unknown experimental factor could not be excluded. In a later analysis, HLA-associated TCR beta chains were found to be more clonally expanded and to have lower generation probabilities than equally common non-associated chains. Because some donors lacked HLA typing at each locus, the association tests relied only on the typed subset. According to a later analysis, TCR association rates differed among HLA loci, with DRB1 alleles showing the most associated TCRs and HLA-C alleles showing the fewest. In a later genetic analysis, a missense DCLRE1C variant was associated with V-gene and J-gene trimming of TCR beta chains, and the association was replicated in an independent cohort. In both the original and validation cohorts, the classifier was reported to diagnose cytomegalovirus status with high specificity and sensitivity. Specific HLA alleles were associated with 15,000 to 20,000 TCR beta sequences at a false discovery rate of 0.05 in a later analysis. In vitro tests confirmed that three of the cytomegalovirus-associated TCR beta chains recognize cytomegalovirus antigens. The study listed 170 or so TCR beta chains as associated with cytomegalovirus. For the cohort, immune exposure information was limited to CMV serostatus. A further reported finding was that TCR beta sequences accurately predicted the HLA-A and HLA-B alleles for most subjects in the first cohort. Assigning TCR associations to individual alleles was difficult when HLA alleles, especially DR and DQ, strongly co-occurred. According to a later analysis, parvovirus B19, influenza, CMV and Epstein-Barr virus appeared linked to several top co-occurrence clusters.

The cohort consisted of 670 or so healthy bone marrow donors. At the time of sampling, every cohort member was nominally healthy, though immune exposures that went unrecorded were likely present. The donor was CMV seronegative and belonged to the group of around 400 seronegative cohort members. A peripheral blood sample was provided by each donor, and peripheral blood mononuclear cells were used for TCR beta sequencing. The Qiagen DNeasy Blood Extraction Kit was used to extract genomic DNA from the blood cell samples. This TCR was recovered from a woman aged 25-40 years in good health and CMV-seronegative. Material: PBMCs.

The CDR3: CASSSTGGSPSPLHF. Read as DNA, the sequence is TGTGCCAGCAGCTCTACAGGGGGCTCCCCCTCACCCCTCCACTTT. Recombination connected TRBV7-9 to TRBJ1-6; 9 bases in the junction line up with TRBD1. Its CDR3 holds 15 amino acids, cysteine through phenylalanine. The DNA shown is the 45-base CDR3, in frame from base 1. Here V drops 4 bases and J drops 10 bases, and the junction holds 8 bases not matched to any gene. CDR1 SEHNR and CDR2 FQNEAQ were looked up in the germline V gene (reference sequence).